These 8 T cell receptor beta chains originate from one sample sequenced in a study of T cell responses to AZD1222 COVID-19 vaccine. The method was immunoSEQ multiplex PCR; TCRdb's version includes in-frame clones alone and lacks a portion of them. Of 95,000 to 100,000 clones in the sample, more than 85% are singletons; the top ten hold approximately 15%. The sample was peripheral blood, taken on day 0 of AZD1222 vaccination. Receptors were obtained from an adult in good health.

The chain combines TRBV14 with TRBJ1-1, with 8 bases matching TRBD1. Per germline, CDR1 SGHDN and CDR2 FVKESK. With V trimmed by 2 bases and J by 4 bases, 9 bases remained unmatched. The CDR3 covers 16 residues. The CDR3 here is CASSQNRQGSGTEAFF. In nucleotides, the CDR3 is TGTGCCAGCAGCCAAAACCGACAGGGGTCGGGCACTGAAGCTTTCTTT.

The chain has TRBV30 and TRBJ1-5, with D unresolved. CDR1 is GTSNPN, CDR2 SVGIG, per germline (reference sequence). V lost 2 bases to trimming and J lost 3 bases, with 11 bases between them. The CDR3 totals 14 residues. The CDR3 loop is CAWSKTDYNQPQHF. In nucleotides, the CDR3 is TGTGCCTGGAGTAAAACGGACTACAATCAGCCCCAGCATTTT.

The gene calls are TRBV5-8 and TRBJ1-4, with 8 bases identical to TRBD1. V lost 3 bases and J lost 3; bases outside the gene matches: 4. CDR1 and CDR2 from the germline V gene are SGHTS and YDEGEE. The CDR3 has 15 amino acids. This CDR3 is CASSWYRGSNEKLFF. In DNA form, the CDR3 reads TGTGCCAGCAGCTGGTACAGGGGGTCTAATGAAAAACTGTTTTTT.

The chain couples TRBV5-8 to TRBJ2-1; the D is unclear. With 0 bases removed from V and 6 bases from J, the gap between germline ends came to 10 bases. Germline values: CDR1 SGHTS, CDR2 YDEGEE. The CDR3 loop spans 14 amino acids. CDR3 sequence reads: CASSLASRRNEQFF. CDR3 bases: TGTGCCAGCAGCTTGGCATCTAGGCGCAATGAGCAGTTCTTC. Looking up the rest from reference TRBV5-8 and TRBJ2-1 gives the full variable domain: EAGVTQSPTHLIKTRGQQATLRCSPISGHTSVYWYQQALGLGLQFLLWYDEGEERNRGNFPPRFSGRQFPNYSSELNVNALELEDSALYLCASSLASRRNEQFFGPGTRLTVL.

This clone showed up just once. The chain joins TRBV11-3 to TRBJ2-1; no clear D gene. CDR1 and CDR2 from the germline V gene are SGHNT and YENEEA. The CDR3 is made up of 13 amino acids. Trimming shortened V by 5 bases and J by 6 bases, and 11 bases separated the two germline ends. The CDR3 sequence is CASSDLVSNEQFF. In DNA, the CDR3 is TGTGCCAGCAGCGATCTCGTTTCCAATGAGCAGTTCTTC.

The rearrangement joins TRBV7-9 to TRBJ2-7; a weak D match, TRBD2 (5 bases). The germline V gene encodes CDR1 SEHNR and CDR2 FQNEAQ (reference sequence). The CDR3 covers 15 residues. Trimming left V 4 bases short and J 0 bases short, with 13 bases between. CDR3 loop: CASSSTEDGSYEQYF. DNA for the CDR3: TGTGCCAGCAGCTCGACGGAGGACGGCTCCTACGAGCAGTACTTC.

The chain recombines TRBV5-4 with TRBJ1-1, with a tentative D call TRBD1 (6 bases). Germline values: CDR1 SGHNT, CDR2 YYREEE (reference sequence). This CDR3 contains 14 residues. V was shortened by 3 bases and J by 4 bases, with 13 bases between the two germline ends. This CDR3 reads CASSSKGGSTEAFF. CDR3 DNA: TGTGCCAGCAGCTCCAAGGGGGGGAGCACTGAAGCTTTCTTT.

The genes are TRBV3-1 (or the pseudogene TRBV3-2) and TRBJ2-1; unclear D gene. Deletions cut 4 bases from V and 5 bases from J, with 6 bases between. Germline CDR1 and CDR2: LGHDT and YNNKEL (reference sequence). CDR3 length: 12 residues. Here the CDR3 reads CASSRRHNEQFF. CDR3 in DNA: TGTGCCAGCAGCCGGCGGCACAATGAGCAGTTCTTC.